These 5 T cell receptor beta chains were sequenced from one sample in a study of chemoradiotherapy in HPV16-positive cancers. Produced via immunoSEQ multiplex PCR; TCRdb's table is partial and in-frame only. The top ten clones hold more than 3% of a sample with about 53,000 clones, about 92% of them seen once. Material: blood, obtained from a patient who underwent chemoradiotherapy. All receptors come from a human donor with HPV-associated anogenital cancer.

The CDR3 protein is CASSVRGQGASNEQFF. CDR3 in DNA: TGTGCCAGCAGCGTGAGGGGACAGGGGGCGTCGAATGAGCAGTTCTTC. The chain links TRBV9 to TRBJ2-1; 12 positions agree with TRBD1. Germline CDR1 SGDLS, CDR2 YYNGEE. After removal of 2 bases from V and 7 bases from J, the junction contained 7 bases not matched to a gene. This CDR3 contains 16 residues.

The V gene is TRBV29-1, the J gene TRBJ2-6; D is uncertain. CDR1 and CDR2 (germline): SQVTM, ANQGSEA. This CDR3 spans 15 amino acids. V gave up 5 bases and J gave up 0 bases, with 11 bases separating them. CDR3 nucleotides: TGCAGCGTTTCCGACACCACCTCTGGGGCCAACGTCCTGACTTTC. Its protein is CSVSDTTSGANVLTF.

The CDR3: CASRPPTNTGELFF. In DNA form, the CDR3 reads TGTGCCAGCAGGCCCCCAACGAACACCGGGGAGCTGTTTTTT. V and J are TRBV7-8 and TRBJ2-2; no clear D gene. Germline lookup yields CDR1 SGHVS and CDR2 FQNEAQ. With 6 bases removed from V and 0 bases from J, the gap between germline ends came to 8 bases. The CDR3 consists of 14 residues.

The rearrangement joins TRBV7-8 to TRBJ1-2, with D perhaps TRBD1 (5 bases). This CDR3 region has 15 residues. From germline, CDR1 is SGHVS and CDR2 FQNEAQ. Trimming took 0 bases from V and 2 from J, leaving 10 bases between them. In DNA form, the CDR3 reads TGTGCCAGCAGCTTAGCGGGTGGGGGGAACTATGGCTACACCTTC. Its protein is CASSLAGGGNYGYTF.

The genes are TRBV5-1 and TRBJ2-5; the D gene is possibly TRBD2 (6 bases). The CDR3 sequence is 15 residues long. V lost 4 bases, J lost 2 bases, and 15 bases lay in between. Germline V gene lookup returns CDR1 SGHRS and CDR2 YFSETQ. The CDR3 coding sequence is TGCGCCAGCAGCCCGGGAGCCGGACCTCAAGAGACCCAGTACTTC. It encodes CASSPGAGPQETQYF.